One sample yielded the 15 T cell receptor beta chains listed below, sequenced in a study of beta chain features in type 1 diabetes (dated by TCRdb to 2017 to 2018). The protocol used for the library was the immunoSEQ multiplex PCR assay. The entire amount of isolated RNA was reverse transcribed using the High Capacity cDNA Reverse Transcription Kit, so the sequenced TCRB transcripts were expressed ones. The table was pulled from immuneACCESS by TCRdb, which kept in-frame rearrangements only. Such tables lose some clones; where checked, under half of the loss comes from unresolved V genes, and the rest has no known cause. Counted in this sample were 330,000 or so clones; roughly a fifth of them appeared once. The ten largest clones take up around 0.044% of the sample. Source material: naive CD4+ T cells from blood. In light of the paper, this sample's cell subset or site label describes: true naive CD4+ T cells. These receptors originate from a woman aged 18-29 years in good health.

This rearrangement joins TRBV29-1 to TRBJ1-1; D gene unclear. The CDR3 loop spans 13 amino acids. Per germline, CDR1 SQVTM and CDR2 ANQGSEA. The V end was cut by 3 bases, the J end by 0 bases, with 8 bases between. CDR3 nucleotides: TGCAGCGTTGACAGGTTGTTGAACACTGAAGCTTTCTTT. Amino acids: CSVDRLLNTEAFF.

This clone was seen a handful of times. V is TRBV25-1 and J is TRBJ2-7, with D maybe TRBD1 (6 bases). CDR1 MGHDK and CDR2 SYGVNS come from the germline V gene. V lost 6 bases to trimming and J lost 3 bases, with 9 bases between them. This CDR3 is 12 amino acids long. This chain's CDR3 is CASREDSYEQYF. In DNA, the CDR3 is TGTGCCAGCAGAGAGGACAGCTACGAGCAGTACTTC.

J is TRBJ2-7 and V is TRBV14; the D gene is possibly TRBD1 (5 bases). CDR1 is SGHDN, CDR2 FVKESK, per germline. The V end was cut by 1 base, the J end by 3 bases, with 16 bases between. CDR3 length: 16 amino acids. The CDR3 DNA reads TGTGCCAGCAGCCAAGGCCTTCCCTATCAGGGCTACGAGCAGTACTTC. As protein: CASSQGLPYQGYEQYF.

CDR3 nucleotide sequence: TGTGCCAGCTCACCGCAAGCGTTACACACTGAAGCTTTCTTT. Translated: CASSPQALHTEAFF. This chain joins TRBV18 and TRBJ1-1; D remains ambiguous. The germline gives CDR1 KGHSH, CDR2 LQKENI. Trimming pared 3 bases from V and 3 bases from J, leaving 11 bases between. CDR3 length: 14 amino acids.

This clone showed up just a few times. The V and J genes are TRBV19 and TRBJ1-2; 7 bases line up with TRBD1. Germline V gene data show CDR1 as LNHDA and CDR2 as SQIVND (reference sequence). This CDR3 contains 14 residues. V shed 6 bases, J shed 6 bases, and the junction held 10 bases outside the gene matches. The CDR3 DNA follows: TGTGCCAGTAGCGCAGGGGGGCGCATACATGGCTACACCTTC. Protein sequence: CASSAGGRIHGYTF.

The rearrangement uses TRBV7-9 and TRBJ1-2; 7 positions match TRBD1. Germline CDR1 reads SEHNR; CDR2 reads FQNEAQ (reference sequence). The CDR3 covers 13 residues. J lost 4 bases, V lost 5 bases, and 4 bases had no gene match. The CDR3, as DNA: TGTGCCAGCAGCGAGGGGACAGCCTATGGCTACACCTTC. Residues: CASSEGTAYGYTF.

On this clone: An end of the junction does not agree with germline; a read error may underlie this. V and J are TRBV7-7 and TRBJ2-7; maybe TRBD2 (6 bases). CDR1 is SSHAT, CDR2 FNYEAQ, per germline (reference sequence). The CDR3 has 14 residues. Here the CDR3 reads CASSRVPGAYEQYF. CDR3 sequence (DNA): TGTGCTAGCAGCCGCGTCCCGGGGGCCTACGAGCAGTACTTC.

Turning to this clone: The same CDR3 arises from other DNA sequences in this sample as well. CDR3 sequence: CASSFGQGSYEQYF. DNA of the CDR3: TGTGCCAGCAGCTTCGGCCAGGGCTCCTACGAGCAGTACTTC. The rearrangement links TRBV7-2 to TRBJ2-7, with D possibly TRBD1 on 5 matching bases. Per germline, CDR1 SGHTA and CDR2 FQGNSA. V dropped 3 bases and J dropped 0 bases, with 9 bases sitting between them. This CDR3 is built from 14 residues.

This clone has a handful of counts. In the same sample, other DNA sequences code for this CDR3. The V call is TRBV5-1, the J call TRBJ2-3, with TRBD1 matching over 8 bases. CDR1 is SGHRS, CDR2 YFSETQ, per germline. CDR3 size: 14 residues. V shed 4 bases, J shed 1 base, and the junction held 2 bases outside the gene matches. The CDR3: CASSPGQGTDTQYF. CDR3 DNA: TGCGCCAGCAGCCCGGGACAGGGCACAGATACGCAGTATTTT.

For this clone: Other DNA sequences in this sample translate to the same CDR3. This rearrangement joins TRBV2 to TRBJ1-1; no clear D gene. The CDR3 runs 13 residues. Germline CDR1 reads SNHLY; CDR2 reads FYNNEI. With 6 bases removed from V and 1 base from J, the gap between germline ends came to 9 bases. Here the CDR3 reads CASRRRGNTEAFF. The CDR3 nucleotides are TGTGCCAGCAGAAGACGGGGGAACACTGAAGCTTTCTTT.

This clone was seen a few times. The V and J genes are TRBV15 and TRBJ2-3, with D possibly being TRBD1 (6 bases). V dropped 2 bases and J dropped 0 bases, with 12 bases sitting between them. This CDR3 spans 16 amino acids. Looked up from germline, CDR1 is LNHNV and CDR2 is YYDKDF (reference sequence). CDR3 protein: CATSRYRATSTDTQYF. The CDR3, as DNA: TGTGCCACCAGCAGATACAGGGCGACTAGCACAGATACGCAGTATTTT.

This clone was detected a few times. This rearrangement joins TRBV4-3 to TRBJ2-4; D unresolved. The germline V gene has CDR1 LGHNA and CDR2 YSLEER. The ends were cut back, 0 bases at V and 2 bases at J, with 2 bases in the middle. The CDR3 spans 13 residues. Here the CDR3 DNA reads TGCGCCAGCAGCCAAGATACCAAAAACATTCAGTACTTC. It codes for CASSQDTKNIQYF.

The rearrangement joins TRBV11-1 to TRBJ1-5; 10 nucleotides match TRBD1. With V trimmed by 1 base and J by 1 base, 1 base remained unmatched. Germline loops: CDR1 SGHAT, CDR2 FQDESV (reference sequence). The CDR3 has 16 amino acids. The DNA for the CDR3 is TGTGCCAGCAGCTTAGGGGACAGGGGAAGCAATCAGCCCCAGCATTTT. This gives the protein CASSLGDRGSNQPQHF.

V usage is TRBV5-4 and J usage is TRBJ2-5, with 8 nucleotides matching TRBD2. The trim removed 3 bases at V and 5 bases at J, leaving 9 bases unmatched. The germline V gene encodes CDR1 SGHNT and CDR2 YYREEE (reference sequence). This CDR3 region has 15 residues. Written as DNA, the CDR3 is TGTGCCAGCAGCTCGATCGGGGGGGCCGGTGAGACCCAGTACTTC. The encoded protein is CASSSIGGAGETQYF.

V gene TRBV6-5 combines with J gene TRBJ2-7; 7 bases match TRBD1. V shed 4 bases and J 2 bases; nucleotides not matched to a gene: 8. The germline gives CDR1 MNHEY, CDR2 SVGAGI. The CDR3 runs to 15 residues. CDR3 sequence: CASSSADRATYEQYF. The CDR3, as DNA: TGTGCCAGCAGTTCCGCAGACAGGGCGACCTACGAGCAGTACTTC.